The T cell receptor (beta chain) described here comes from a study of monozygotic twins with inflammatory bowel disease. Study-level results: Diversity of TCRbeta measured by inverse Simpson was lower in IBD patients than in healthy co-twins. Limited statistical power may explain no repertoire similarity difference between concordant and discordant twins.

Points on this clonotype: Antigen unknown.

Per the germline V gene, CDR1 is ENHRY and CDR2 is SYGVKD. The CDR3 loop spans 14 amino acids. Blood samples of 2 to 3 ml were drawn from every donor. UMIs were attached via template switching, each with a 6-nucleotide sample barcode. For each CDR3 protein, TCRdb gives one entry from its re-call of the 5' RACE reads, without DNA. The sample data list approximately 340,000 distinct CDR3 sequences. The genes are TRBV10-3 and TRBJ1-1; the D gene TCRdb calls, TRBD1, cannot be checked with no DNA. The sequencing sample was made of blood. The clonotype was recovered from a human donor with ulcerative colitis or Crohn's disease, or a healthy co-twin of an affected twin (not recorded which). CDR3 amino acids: CAIGTGARGTEAFF.